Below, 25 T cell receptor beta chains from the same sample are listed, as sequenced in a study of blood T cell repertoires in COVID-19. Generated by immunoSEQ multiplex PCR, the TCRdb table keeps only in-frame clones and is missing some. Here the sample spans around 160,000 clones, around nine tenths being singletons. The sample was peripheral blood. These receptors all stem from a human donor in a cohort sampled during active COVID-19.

The CDR3 coding sequence is TGTGCCAGCAGCCGCATGGGGGCGAGGCAAGAGACCCAGTACTTC. Translating it yields CASSRMGARQETQYF. This rearrangement joins TRBV3-1 (or the pseudogene TRBV3-2) to TRBJ2-5; D is possibly TRBD1 (6 bases). CDR3 length: 15 amino acids. Per germline, CDR1 LGHDT and CDR2 YNNKEL (reference sequence). Trimming removed 4 bases from V and 2 bases from J, with 14 bases in between.

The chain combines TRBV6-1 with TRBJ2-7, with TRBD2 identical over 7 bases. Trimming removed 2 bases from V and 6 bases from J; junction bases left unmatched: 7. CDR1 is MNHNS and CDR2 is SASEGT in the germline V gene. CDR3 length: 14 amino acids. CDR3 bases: TGTGCCAGCAGTGAAAGTAGGACTAGTACCGAGCAGTACTTC. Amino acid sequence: CASSESRTSTEQYF.

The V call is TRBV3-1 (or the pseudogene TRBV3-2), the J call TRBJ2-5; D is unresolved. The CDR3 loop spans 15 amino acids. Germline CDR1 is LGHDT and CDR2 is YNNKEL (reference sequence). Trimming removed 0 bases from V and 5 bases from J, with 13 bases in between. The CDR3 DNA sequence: TGTGCCAGCAGCCAAGATGTAAGTGGCTGGGAGACCCAGTACTTC. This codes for CASSQDVSGWETQYF.

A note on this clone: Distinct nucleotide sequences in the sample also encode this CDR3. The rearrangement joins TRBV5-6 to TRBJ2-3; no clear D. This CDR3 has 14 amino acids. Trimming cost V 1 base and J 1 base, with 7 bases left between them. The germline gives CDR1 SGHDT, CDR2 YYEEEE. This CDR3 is CASSLSAGTDTQYF. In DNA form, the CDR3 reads TGTGCCAGCAGCTTGAGCGCGGGCACAGATACGCAGTATTTT.

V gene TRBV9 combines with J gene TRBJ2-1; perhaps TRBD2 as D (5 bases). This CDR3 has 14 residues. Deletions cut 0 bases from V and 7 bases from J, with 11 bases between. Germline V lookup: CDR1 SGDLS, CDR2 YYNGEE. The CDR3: CASSVAGLPNEQFF. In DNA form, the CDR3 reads TGTGCCAGCAGCGTAGCGGGATTGCCGAATGAGCAGTTCTTC.

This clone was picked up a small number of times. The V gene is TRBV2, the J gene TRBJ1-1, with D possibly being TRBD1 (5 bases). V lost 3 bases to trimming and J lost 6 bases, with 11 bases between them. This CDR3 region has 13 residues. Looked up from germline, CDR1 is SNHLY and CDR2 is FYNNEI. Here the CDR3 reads CASSDRAAAEAFF. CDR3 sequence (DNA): TGTGCCAGCAGTGACAGGGCGGCCGCTGAAGCTTTCTTT.

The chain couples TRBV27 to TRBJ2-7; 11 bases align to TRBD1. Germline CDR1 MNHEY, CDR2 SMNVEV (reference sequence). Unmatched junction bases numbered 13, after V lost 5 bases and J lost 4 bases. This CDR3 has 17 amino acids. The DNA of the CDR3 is TGTGCCAGCAGTCTCTATTCTGGACAGGGGGCAAATTACGAGCAGTACTTC. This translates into CASSLYSGQGANYEQYF.

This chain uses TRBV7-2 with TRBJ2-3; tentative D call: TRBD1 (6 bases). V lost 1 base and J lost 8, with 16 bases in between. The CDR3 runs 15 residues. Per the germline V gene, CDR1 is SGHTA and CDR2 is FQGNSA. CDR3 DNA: TGTGCCAGCAGCTTAGGCGGGCTTGGACAGAGTACGCAGTATTTT. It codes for CASSLGGLGQSTQYF.

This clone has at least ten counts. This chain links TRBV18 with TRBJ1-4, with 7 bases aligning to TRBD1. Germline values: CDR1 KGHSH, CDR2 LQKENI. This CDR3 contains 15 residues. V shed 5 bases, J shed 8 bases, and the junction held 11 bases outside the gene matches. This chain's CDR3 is CASSSNQGGGEKLFF. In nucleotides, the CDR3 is TGTGCCAGCTCATCGAATCAGGGGGGAGGCGAAAAACTGTTTTTT. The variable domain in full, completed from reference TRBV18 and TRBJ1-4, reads NAGVMQNPRHLVRRRGQEARLRCSPMKGHSHVYWYRQLPEEGLKFMVYLQKENIIDESGMPKERFSAEFPKEGPSILRIQQVVRGDSAAYFCASSSNQGGGEKLFFGSGTQLSVL.

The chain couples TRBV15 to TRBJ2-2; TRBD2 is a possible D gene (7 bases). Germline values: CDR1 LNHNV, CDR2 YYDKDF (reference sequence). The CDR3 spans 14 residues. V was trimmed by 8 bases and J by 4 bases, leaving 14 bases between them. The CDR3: CATGGGGGTGELFF. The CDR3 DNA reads TGTGCCACCGGGGGGGGCGGGGGCACCGGGGAGCTGTTTTTT.

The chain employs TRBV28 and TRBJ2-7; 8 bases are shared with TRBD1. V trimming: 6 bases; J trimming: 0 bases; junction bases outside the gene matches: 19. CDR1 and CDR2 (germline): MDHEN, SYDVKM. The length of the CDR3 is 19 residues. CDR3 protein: CASSISRQGATFSSYEQYF. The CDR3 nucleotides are TGTGCCAGCAGCATAAGTCGGCAGGGGGCCACCTTCAGCTCCTACGAGCAGTACTTC.

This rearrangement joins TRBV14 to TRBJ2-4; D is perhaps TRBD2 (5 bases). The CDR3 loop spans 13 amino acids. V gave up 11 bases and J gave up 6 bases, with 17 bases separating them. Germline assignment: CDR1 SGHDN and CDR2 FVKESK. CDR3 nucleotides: TGTGCCTGCCGCGTCCGGGAAGGAAACATTCAGTACTTC. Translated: CACRVREGNIQYF.

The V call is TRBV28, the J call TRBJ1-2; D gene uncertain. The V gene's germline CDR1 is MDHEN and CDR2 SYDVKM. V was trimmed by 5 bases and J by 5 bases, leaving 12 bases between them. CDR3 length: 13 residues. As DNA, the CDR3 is TGTGCCAGCAGTCCCGCGCGGAGTTATGGCTACACCTTC. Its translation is CASSPARSYGYTF.

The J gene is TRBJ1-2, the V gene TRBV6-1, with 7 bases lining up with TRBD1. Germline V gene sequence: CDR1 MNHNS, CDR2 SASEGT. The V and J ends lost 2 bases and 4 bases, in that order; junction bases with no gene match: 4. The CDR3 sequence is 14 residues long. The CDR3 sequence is CASSESQGVYGYTF. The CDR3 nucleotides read TGTGCCAGCAGTGAATCCCAGGGGGTCTATGGCTACACCTTC.

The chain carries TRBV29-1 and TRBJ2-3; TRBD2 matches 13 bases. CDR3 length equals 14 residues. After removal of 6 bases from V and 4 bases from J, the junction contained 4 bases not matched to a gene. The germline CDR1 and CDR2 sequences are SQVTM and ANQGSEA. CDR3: CSVTSGGAPDTQYF. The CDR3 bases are TGCAGCGTCACTAGCGGGGGGGCCCCAGATACGCAGTATTTT.

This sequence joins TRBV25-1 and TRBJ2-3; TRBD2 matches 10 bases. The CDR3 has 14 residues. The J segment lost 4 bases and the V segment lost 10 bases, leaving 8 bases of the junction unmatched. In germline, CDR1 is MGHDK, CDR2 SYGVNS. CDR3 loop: CATTLAGSSDTQYF. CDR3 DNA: TGTGCCACCACACTAGCGGGGTCATCAGATACGCAGTATTTT.

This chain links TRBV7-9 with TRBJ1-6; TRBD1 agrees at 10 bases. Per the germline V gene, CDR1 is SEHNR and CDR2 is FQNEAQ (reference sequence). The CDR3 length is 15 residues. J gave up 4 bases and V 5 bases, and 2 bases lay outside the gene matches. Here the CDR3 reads CASSRGQGYNSPLHF. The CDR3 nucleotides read TGTGCCAGCAGCCGGGGACAGGGGTATAATTCACCCCTCCACTTT. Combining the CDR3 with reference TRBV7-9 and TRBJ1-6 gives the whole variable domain DTGVSQNPRHKITKRGQNVTFRCDPISEHNRLYWYRQTLGQGPEFLTYFQNEAQLEKSRLLSDRFSAERPKGSFSTLEIQRTEQGDSAMYLCASSRGQGYNSPLHFGNGTRLTVT.

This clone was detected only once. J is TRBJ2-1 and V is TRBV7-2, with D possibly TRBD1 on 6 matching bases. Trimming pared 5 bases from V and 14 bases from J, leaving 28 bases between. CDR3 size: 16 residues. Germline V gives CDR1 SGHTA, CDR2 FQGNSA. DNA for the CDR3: TGTGCCAGCAGCCCCCACCGGGACATCCCTATACCCGGGGAGTTCTTC. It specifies CASSPHRDIPIPGEFF.

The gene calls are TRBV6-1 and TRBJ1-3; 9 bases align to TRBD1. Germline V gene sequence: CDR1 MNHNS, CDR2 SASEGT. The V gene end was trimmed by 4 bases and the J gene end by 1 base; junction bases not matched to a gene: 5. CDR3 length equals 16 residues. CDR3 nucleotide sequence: TGTGCCAGCAGTGCCGCACAGGGGGCTTCTGGAAACACCATATATTTT. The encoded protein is CASSAAQGASGNTIYF.

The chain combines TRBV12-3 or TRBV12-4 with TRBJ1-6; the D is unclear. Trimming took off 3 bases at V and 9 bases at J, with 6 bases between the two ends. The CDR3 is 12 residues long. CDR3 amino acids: CASSFGFSPLHF. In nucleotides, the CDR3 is TGTGCCAGCAGTTTTGGCTTTTCACCCCTCCACTTT.

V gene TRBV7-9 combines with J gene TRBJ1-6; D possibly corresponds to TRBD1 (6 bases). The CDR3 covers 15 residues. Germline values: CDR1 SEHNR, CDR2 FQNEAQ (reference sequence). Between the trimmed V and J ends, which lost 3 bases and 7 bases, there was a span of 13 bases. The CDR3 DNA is TGTGCCAGCAGCTTTGGGGGACATCCCAATTCACCCCTCCACTTT. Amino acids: CASSFGGHPNSPLHF. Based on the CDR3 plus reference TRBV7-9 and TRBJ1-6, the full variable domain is DTGVSQNPRHKITKRGQNVTFRCDPISEHNRLYWYRQTLGQGPEFLTYFQNEAQLEKSRLLSDRFSAERPKGSFSTLEIQRTEQGDSAMYLCASSFGGHPNSPLHFGNGTRLTVT.

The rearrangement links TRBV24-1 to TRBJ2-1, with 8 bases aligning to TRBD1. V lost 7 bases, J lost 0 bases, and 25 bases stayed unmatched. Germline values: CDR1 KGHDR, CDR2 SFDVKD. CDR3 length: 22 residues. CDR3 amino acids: CATRVIPHPGQEPYISYNEQFF. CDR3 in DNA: TGTGCCACCAGAGTGATCCCTCATCCGGGACAGGAGCCCTATATCTCCTACAATGAGCAGTTCTTC.

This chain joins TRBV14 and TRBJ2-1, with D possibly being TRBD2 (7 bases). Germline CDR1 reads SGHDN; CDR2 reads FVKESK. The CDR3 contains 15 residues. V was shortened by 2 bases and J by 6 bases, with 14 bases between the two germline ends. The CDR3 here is CASSQSTGGFNEQFF. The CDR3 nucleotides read TGTGCCAGCAGCCAATCTACGGGGGGCTTCAATGAGCAGTTCTTC.

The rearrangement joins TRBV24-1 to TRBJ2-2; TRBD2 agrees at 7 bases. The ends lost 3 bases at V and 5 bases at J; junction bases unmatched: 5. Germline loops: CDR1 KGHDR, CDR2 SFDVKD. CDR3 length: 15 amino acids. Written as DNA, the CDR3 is TGTGCCACCAGTGATCCACGGACTAGAACCGGGGAGCTGTTTTTT. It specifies CATSDPRTRTGELFF.

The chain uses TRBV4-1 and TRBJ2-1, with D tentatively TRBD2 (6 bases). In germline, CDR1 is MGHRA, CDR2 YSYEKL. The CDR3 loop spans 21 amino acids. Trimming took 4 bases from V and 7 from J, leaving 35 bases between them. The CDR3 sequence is CASSPSGLRDGSLRVRNEQFF. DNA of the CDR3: TGCGCCAGCAGCCCTTCTGGTCTCCGGGACGGGAGCCTTCGGGTCAGGAATGAGCAGTTCTTC.